These 8 T cell receptor beta chains were all obtained from the same sample, sequenced in a study of Ad26.COV2.S vaccination and SARS-CoV-2 variants (dated by TCRdb to the early 2020s). Libraries were constructed by the immunoSEQ multiplex PCR assay. The source is immuneACCESS, and TCRdb retained only in-frame sequences with V and J called. Part of the clones is not carried over; for the studies checked, unresolved V genes explain less than half of this, and the remainder is unexplained. This sample comprises roughly 380,000 clones, roughly 81% of them detected only once. Clones ranked in the top ten supply roughly 3.3% of the sample. The intended sense of this specimen's treatment or condition label: some 19 received Ad26.COV2.S at low or high dose, single or two shots; five or six received placebo; per-sample allocation not given. For vaccine and placebo recipients, repertoires were sequenced using samples collected on day 63 after the first injection.

Here the sequenced sample was peripheral blood, taken in a trial of Ad26.COV2.S vaccine versus placebo. The receptors stem from a person aged 18 to 59 who received the Ad26.COV2.S COVID-19 vaccine or a placebo.

As DNA, the CDR3 is TGTGCCAGCAGCTTGCGGGGGCTGAGCTCCTACGAGCAGTACTTC. Protein product: CASSLRGLSSYEQYF. The genes are TRBV5-6 and TRBJ2-7; D tentatively fits TRBD1 or TRBD2 (6 bases each). V was trimmed by 1 base and J by 0 bases, leaving 11 bases between them. This CDR3 region has 15 residues. Germline-derived CDR1 and CDR2 are SGHDT and YYEEEE.

CDR3 DNA sequence: TGTGCCAGTAGTATACTACAGGGTAATGGCTACACCTTC. Amino acids: CASSILQGNGYTF. V gene TRBV19 combines with J gene TRBJ1-2, with D tentatively TRBD1 (6 bases). Germline CDR1 LNHDA, CDR2 SQIVND (reference sequence). The CDR3 covers 13 residues. The V and J ends lost 2 bases and 6 bases respectively, with 10 bases between them.

The sample holds one count of this clone. This chain connects TRBV2 to TRBJ2-4, with 9 bases that match TRBD2. V lost 6 bases and J lost 10; bases outside the gene matches: 7. Germline-derived CDR1 and CDR2 are SNHLY and FYNNEI. The CDR3 sequence is 13 residues long. CDR3 DNA: TGTGCCAGCAGCGACGGGACTAGCAGTATTCAGTACTTC. Translated, it gives CASSDGTSSIQYF.

This rearrangement joins TRBV7-2 to TRBJ2-3; 7 bases are a match to TRBD2. The V gene end was trimmed by 7 bases and the J gene end by 6 bases; junction bases not matched to a gene: 13. The CDR3 is made up of 15 amino acids. The V gene's germline CDR1 is SGHTA and CDR2 FQGNSA. Here the CDR3 DNA reads TGTGCCAGCACCCCCTGGGGCGGGAGTTATGATACGCAGTATTTT. As protein: CASTPWGGSYDTQYF.

This clone occurred many times. The CDR3 spells CASSGVAGGYEQYF. CDR3 DNA sequence: TGTGCCAGCAGTGGAGTAGCGGGAGGCTACGAGCAGTACTTC. The chain is built from TRBV2 and TRBJ2-7; 10 bases align to TRBD2. V lost 4 bases and J lost 3; bases outside the gene matches: 3. Looked up from germline, CDR1 is SNHLY and CDR2 is FYNNEI. The CDR3 is 14 residues long. Supplemented by reference TRBV2 and TRBJ2-7, the full variable domain reads EPEVTQTPSHQVTQMGQEVILRCVPISNHLYFYWYRQILGQKVEFLVSFYNNEISEKSEIFDDQFSVERPDGSNFTLKIRSTKLEDSAMYFCASSGVAGGYEQYFGPGTRLTVT.

This clone has only one observation. The rearrangement uses TRBV5-1 and TRBJ1-1; D is unresolved. Germline lookup yields CDR1 SGHRS and CDR2 YFSETQ. The CDR3 length is 13 residues. Trimming shortened V by 3 bases and J by 3 bases, and 9 bases separated the two germline ends. This chain's CDR3 is CASSSRFDTEAFF. In DNA form, the CDR3 reads TGCGCCAGCAGCTCGAGGTTTGACACTGAAGCTTTCTTT.

This chain links TRBV7-9 with TRBJ2-5, with 7 positions matching TRBD2. Germline V lookup: CDR1 SEHNR, CDR2 FQNEAQ (reference sequence). V shed 4 bases, J shed 1 base, and the junction held 9 bases outside the gene matches. This CDR3 is built from 16 residues. As DNA, the CDR3 is TGTGCCAGCAGCTCCCGACAGACTAGCAGCCAAGAGACCCAGTACTTC. Protein: CASSSRQTSSQETQYF.

This sequence joins TRBV12-5 and TRBJ1-6, with D hard to call. Between the trimmed V and J ends, which lost 3 bases and 10 bases, there was a span of 7 bases. This CDR3 region has 12 residues. Germline assignment: CDR1 LGHNT and CDR2 FRNRAP. CDR3 loop: CASGFLISPLHF. The CDR3 region has the DNA TGTGCTAGTGGTTTCCTCATCTCACCCCTCCACTTT.